This T cell receptor (beta chain) was captured in a study of blood T cell repertoires in COVID-19. Method: immunoSEQ multiplex PCR; TCRdb's copy keeps in-frame clones and lacks some. Among over 400,000 clones, 80% to 90% were seen once, and the ten largest hold 7% to 10%. Clinical history as reported by participants underpinned cohort assignment. Recovered Cohort 3 donors showed two negative PCRs, clearance, or symptom resolution. Trimming left V 3 bases short and J 4 bases short, with 13 bases between. This CDR3 has 15 residues. CDR1 and CDR2 (germline): MGHRA, YSYEKL. This sequence joins TRBV4-1 and TRBJ1-3; the D gene is possibly TRBD1 (6 bases). The specimen sequenced was PBMCs or T cells enriched from blood (not recorded which). This receptor was taken from a woman in her sixties or seventies who had recovered from COVID-19. In nucleotides, the CDR3 is TGCGCCAGCAGCCAGGACCGGGACATCGGAAACACCATATATTTT. Encoded protein: CASSQDRDIGNTIYF.